The T cell receptor (beta chain) described here comes from a study of blood T cell repertoires in COVID-19. TCRdb's table, derived via immunoSEQ multiplex PCR, lists solely in-frame clones and lacks some. The sample includes hundreds of thousands of clones, approximately 90% of them seen just once. Trimming stripped 4 bases from V and 5 bases from J, with 12 bases between. In germline, CDR1 is LGHNA, CDR2 YNFKEQ. This CDR3 is built from 15 residues. This clone appeared a few times. The rearrangement uses TRBV4-2 and TRBJ1-6, with D perhaps matching TRBD1 (5 bases). The clonotype comes from a man in his fifties or sixties who had been exposed to COVID-19. Material for sequencing was PBMCs or T cells enriched from blood (not recorded which). The CDR3 protein is CASSRSPGDNSPLHF. The CDR3 region has the DNA TGTGCCAGCAGCCGAAGCCCGGGGGATAATTCACCCCTCCACTTT.